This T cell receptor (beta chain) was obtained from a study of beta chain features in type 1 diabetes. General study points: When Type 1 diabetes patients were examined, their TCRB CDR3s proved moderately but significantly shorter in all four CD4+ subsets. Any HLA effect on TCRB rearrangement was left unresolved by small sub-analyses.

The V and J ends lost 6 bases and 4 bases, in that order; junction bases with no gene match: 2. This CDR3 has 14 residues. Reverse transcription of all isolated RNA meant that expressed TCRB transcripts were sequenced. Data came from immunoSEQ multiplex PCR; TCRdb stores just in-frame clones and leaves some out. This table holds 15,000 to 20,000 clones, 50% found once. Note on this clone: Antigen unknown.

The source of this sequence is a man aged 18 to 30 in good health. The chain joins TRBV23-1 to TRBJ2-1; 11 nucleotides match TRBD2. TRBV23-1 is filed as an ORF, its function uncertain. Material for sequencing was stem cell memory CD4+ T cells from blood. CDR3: CASRTSGGYNEQFF. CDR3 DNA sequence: TGCGCCAGCAGAACTAGCGGGGGATACAATGAGCAGTTCTTC.